These 11 T cell receptor beta chains came from one sample sequenced in a study of blood T cells in healthy people across ages (dated by TCRdb to between 2015 and 2016). The library was prepared using 5' RACE. The second PCR ran for roughly 6 to 11 cycles and used a J-beta primer mix along with a sample-barcoded 5' primer. The public reads were quality trimmed at Q25 with fastp and then assembled into clones with MiXCR by TCRdb, keeping productive beta chains. Rows with a matching CDR3 protein are joined into one entry that keeps the most common DNA and genes. For this sample there are approximately 1,700,000 distinct CDR3 sequences; 39% appear just once. The ten largest clones add up to under 25% of the sample. Sequencing was carried out using blood. Source of these receptors: a human donor in good health.

The chain has TRBV11-2 and TRBJ1-2; D uncertain. In germline, CDR1 is SGHAT, CDR2 FQNNGV. V lost 5 bases to trimming and J lost 8 bases, with 21 bases between them. The CDR3 length is 15 residues. CDR3 sequence reads: CASSETGMEDGGYTF. As DNA, the CDR3 is TGTGCCAGCAGCGAAACCGGGATGGAGGACGGGGGCTACACCTTC.

The sample holds many counts of this clonotype. This chain links TRBV20-1 with TRBJ2-7; D ambiguous. This CDR3 comprises 14 residues. Germline CDR1 DFQATT, CDR2 SNEGSKA (reference sequence). The V and J ends lost 0 bases and 3 bases respectively, with 12 bases between them. The CDR3 nucleotides are TGCAGTGCTAGAGATGAACACATAGACTACGAGCAGTACTTC. It encodes CSARDEHIDYEQYF.

The V gene is TRBV12-3 or TRBV12-4, the J gene TRBJ2-3; no clear D. The V end was cut by 1 base, the J end by 1 base, with 12 bases between. This CDR3 has 16 residues. CDR3 in amino acids: CASSLDFGVGTDTQYF. The CDR3 DNA reads TGTGCCAGCAGTTTAGACTTCGGAGTGGGCACAGATACGCAGTATTTT.

The chain links TRBV12-3 or TRBV12-4 to TRBJ2-1; TRBD2 agrees at 14 bases. There are 17 residues in the CDR3. Trimming took 4 bases from V and 4 from J; bases not matched to a gene: 6. The CDR3 is CASSSPGTSGGYNEQFF. The CDR3 nucleotides are TGTGCCAGCAGTTCCCCCGGGACTAGCGGGGGATACAATGAGCAGTTCTTC.

This clonotype was counted only a few times. The chain recombines TRBV15 with TRBJ1-5; 10 nucleotides match TRBD1. CDR1 LNHNV and CDR2 YYDKDF come from the germline V gene (reference sequence). V was clipped by 4 bases and J by 5 bases; unmatched bases: 5. This CDR3 has 15 residues. CDR3 loop: CATSMMTGGYQPQHF. The CDR3 nucleotides are TGTGCCACCAGCATGATGACAGGGGGCTATCAGCCCCAGCATTTT.

There are a few counts of this clonotype. The CDR3 loop reads CASSQVREARDGYTF. In nucleotides, the CDR3 is TGTGCCAGCAGCCAAGTCCGGGAGGCACGGGATGGCTACACCTTC. The chain combines TRBV4-2 with TRBJ1-2; D ambiguous. Between the trimmed V and J ends, which lost 1 base and 6 bases, there was a span of 15 bases. Germline CDR1 reads LGHNA; CDR2 reads YNFKEQ. The CDR3 spans 15 residues.

The genes are TRBV19 and TRBJ2-6; no clear D gene. This CDR3 is built from 15 residues. Between the trimmed V and J ends, which lost 8 bases and 0 bases, there was a span of 11 bases. Per the germline V gene, CDR1 is LNHDA and CDR2 is SQIVND (reference sequence). CDR3 nucleotide sequence: TGTGCCAGTGGAAGGCGAAACTCTGGGGCCAACGTCCTGACTTTC. Translation gives CASGRRNSGANVLTF.

CDR3 in amino acids: CASSQDKASSYEQYF. The DNA for the CDR3 is TGCGCCAGCAGCCAAGATAAGGCTAGCTCCTACGAGCAGTACTTC. V gene TRBV4-3 combines with J gene TRBJ2-7; D uncertain. Between the trimmed V and J ends, which lost 0 bases and 0 bases, there was a span of 9 bases. This CDR3 has 15 amino acids. Per germline, CDR1 LGHNA and CDR2 YSLEER.

The chain uses TRBV6-4 and TRBJ2-3, with 10 bases lining up with TRBD1. The CDR3 spans 15 residues. Unmatched junction bases numbered 3, after V lost 3 bases and J lost 3 bases. Germline CDR1 MRHNA, CDR2 SNTAGT. This CDR3 reads CASSEGTGETDTQYF. DNA of the CDR3: TGTGCCAGCAGTGAGGGGACAGGGGAAACAGATACGCAGTATTTT.

V is TRBV20-1 and J is TRBJ2-3, with 7 bases identical to TRBD2. J lost 4 bases, V lost 0 bases, and 7 bases had no gene match. This CDR3 is 15 amino acids long. Germline-derived CDR1 and CDR2 are DFQATT and SNEGSKA (reference sequence). CDR3 in amino acids: CSARDRGSAPDTQYF. Here the CDR3 DNA reads TGCAGTGCTAGAGATCGCGGGAGTGCCCCAGATACGCAGTATTTT.

This chain uses TRBV3-1 with TRBJ1-5, with a possible D match to TRBD1 (5 bases). Germline V gives CDR1 LGHDT, CDR2 YNNKEL (reference sequence). The V end was cut by 4 bases, the J end by 4 bases, with 17 bases between. The CDR3 loop spans 16 amino acids. The CDR3 nucleotides read TGTGCCAGCAGCCCAACAAGCCAGGGCGATAATCAGCCCCAGCATTTT. Protein: CASSPTSQGDNQPQHF.